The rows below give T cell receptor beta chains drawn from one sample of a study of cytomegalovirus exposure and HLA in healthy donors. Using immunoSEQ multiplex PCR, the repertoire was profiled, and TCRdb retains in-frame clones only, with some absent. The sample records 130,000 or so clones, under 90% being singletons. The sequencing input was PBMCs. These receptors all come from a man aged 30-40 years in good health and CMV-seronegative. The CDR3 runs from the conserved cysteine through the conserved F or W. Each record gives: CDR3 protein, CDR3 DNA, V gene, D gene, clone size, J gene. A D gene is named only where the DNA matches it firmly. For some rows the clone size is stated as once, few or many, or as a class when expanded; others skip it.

CDR3 protein: CASSLRQGRNEQFF
CDR3 DNA: TGTGCCAGCAGTCTCCGACAGGGGCGCAATGAGCAGTTCTTC
V gene: TRBV6-6
D gene: TRBD1
clone size: once
J gene: TRBJ2-1

CDR3 protein: CASGLARSVRASDTQYF
CDR3 DNA: TGTGCTAGTGGTTTGGCTCGTTCTGTCAGGGCTTCAGATACGCAGTATTTT
V gene: TRBV12-5
D gene: .
clone size: once
J gene: TRBJ2-3

CDR3 protein: CASSPTGGGSPLHF
CDR3 DNA: TGTGCCAGCAGCCCAACAGGGGGAGGTTCACCCCTCCACTTT
V gene: TRBV7-9
D gene: TRBD1
clone size: few
J gene: TRBJ1-6

CDR3 protein: CASSRTGTGNTIYF
CDR3 DNA: TGTGCCAGCAGCCGCACAGGGACTGGAAACACCATATATTTT
V gene: TRBV5-5
D gene: .
clone size: .
J gene: TRBJ1-3

CDR3 protein: CASSQGPGQGHYGYTF
CDR3 DNA: TGCGCCAGCAGCCAGGGCCCGGGACAGGGGCACTATGGCTACACCTTC
V gene: TRBV4-1
D gene: TRBD1
clone size: .
J gene: TRBJ1-2

CDR3 protein: CSSLRQGANYGYTF
CDR3 DNA: TGCAGCTCCCTCCGACAGGGGGCTAACTATGGCTACACCTTC
V gene: TRBV29-1
D gene: TRBD1
clone size: once
J gene: TRBJ1-2

CDR3 protein: CAISEPDLESTEAFF
CDR3 DNA: TGTGCCATCAGTGAGCCGGACTTGGAAAGCACTGAAGCTTTCTTT
V gene: TRBV10-3
D gene: .
clone size: .
J gene: TRBJ1-1

CDR3 protein: CASSIGTGGYYGYTF
CDR3 DNA: TGTGCCAGTAGTATAGGAACAGGGGGTTACTATGGCTACACCTTC
V gene: TRBV19
D gene: TRBD1
clone size: .
J gene: TRBJ1-2

CDR3 protein: CASSLKDRGGEQYF
CDR3 DNA: TGTGCCAGCAGCTTAAAAGACAGGGGAGGGGAGCAGTACTTC
V gene: TRBV11-2
D gene: .
clone size: .
J gene: TRBJ2-7

CDR3 protein: CASSSSWRTEQFF
CDR3 DNA: TGCGCCAGCAGCTCAAGTTGGAGAACTGAGCAGTTCTTC
V gene: TRBV4-3
D gene: .
clone size: .
J gene: TRBJ2-1

CDR3 protein: CASTGTGRSEQYF
CDR3 DNA: TGTGCCAGCACTGGGACAGGCCGCAGCGAGCAGTACTTC
V gene: TRBV2
D gene: TRBD1
clone size: once
J gene: TRBJ2-7

CDR3 protein: CASSLLSGGTQETQYF
CDR3 DNA: TGTGCCAGCAGCTTACTAAGCGGGGGTACCCAAGAGACCCAGTACTTC
V gene: TRBV7-9
D gene: TRBD2
clone size: .
J gene: TRBJ2-5

CDR3 protein: CASSQPVGTHQPNYGYTF
CDR3 DNA: TGTGCCAGCAGCCAACCTGTCGGGACACATCAACCTAACTATGGCTACACCTTC
V gene: TRBV4-2
D gene: .
clone size: .
J gene: TRBJ1-2

CDR3 protein: CASSSRAMNTEAFF
CDR3 DNA: TGTGCCAGCAGCTCCAGGGCCATGAACACTGAAGCTTTCTTT
V gene: TRBV6-1
D gene: .
clone size: .
J gene: TRBJ1-1

CDR3 protein: CAVLPGATGGEQFF
CDR3 DNA: TGTGCCGTCCTCCCGGGAGCCACAGGGGGTGAGCAGTTCTTC
V gene: TRBV5-4
D gene: TRBD1
clone size: .
J gene: TRBJ2-1

CDR3 protein: CASSTPGPEGYEQYF
CDR3 DNA: TGTGCCAGCAGCACACCGGGTCCCGAGGGTTACGAGCAGTACTTC
V gene: TRBV5-4
D gene: .
clone size: .
J gene: TRBJ2-7

CDR3 protein: CASSQTGNEKLFF
CDR3 DNA: TGTGCCAGCAGCCAAACAGGGAATGAAAAACTGTTTTTT
V gene: TRBV4-2
D gene: .
clone size: .
J gene: TRBJ1-4

CDR3 protein: CASSYGQGPYEQYF
CDR3 DNA: TGTGCCAGCAGCTACGGACAGGGGCCCTACGAGCAGTACTTC
V gene: TRBV5-6
D gene: TRBD1
clone size: many
J gene: TRBJ2-7

CDR3 protein: CASSLEASTGTQYF
CDR3 DNA: TGTGCCAGCAGCTTGGAGGCTAGCACCGGGACCCAGTACTTC
V gene: TRBV5-4
D gene: .
clone size: once
J gene: TRBJ2-5

CDR3 protein: CAISESGLANYGYTF
CDR3 DNA: TGTGCCATCAGTGAATCGGGGTTAGCTAACTATGGCTACACCTTC
V gene: TRBV10-3
D gene: .
clone size: once
J gene: TRBJ1-2

CDR3 protein: CASSLRQVSTDTQYF
CDR3 DNA: TGCGCCAGCAGCTTGCGACAGGTTAGCACAGATACGCAGTATTTT
V gene: TRBV5-1
D gene: .
clone size: .
J gene: TRBJ2-3

CDR3 protein: CASSQWTGGDTGELFF
CDR3 DNA: TGCGCCAGCAGCCAGTGGACAGGGGGAGACACCGGGGAGCTGTTTTTT
V gene: TRBV4-3
D gene: TRBD1
clone size: .
J gene: TRBJ2-2

CDR3 protein: CASRRFTGNNGELFF
CDR3 DNA: TGTGCCAGCCGGAGATTCACAGGGAATAACGGGGAGCTGTTTTTT
V gene: TRBV7-6
D gene: .
clone size: .
J gene: TRBJ2-2

CDR3 protein: CASSRAGGNYEQYF
CDR3 DNA: TGCGCCAGCAGTCGGGCAGGGGGGAACTACGAGCAGTACTTC
V gene: TRBV23-1
D gene: .
clone size: .
J gene: TRBJ2-7

CDR3 protein: CASSGGTSGHNEQFF
CDR3 DNA: TGTGCCAGCAGTGGCGGGACTAGCGGACACAATGAGCAGTTCTTC
V gene: TRBV25-1
D gene: TRBD2
clone size: once
J gene: TRBJ2-1